The present T cell receptor (beta chain) was sequenced within a study of shared clonotypes between healthy human individuals (dated by TCRdb to about 2020). About the full investigation: A couple of women and three men aged 18 to 49 years were included in the cohort. Blood TCR repertoires of a handful of healthy adults were deeply sequenced to estimate repertoire size and the extent of clonotype sharing between individuals. Different laboratories and diverse techniques were used to prepare libraries and sequence TCR repertoires, to increase sequencing depth and limit assay-specific biases. Per donor, three plates each were used for CD4 naive and CD4 memory, two for CD8 naive, and one for CD8 memory. Each donor's leukapheresis produced roughly between roughly 0.94 and 9.5 billion PBMCs. On the study overall, not on this receptor specifically: Pairwise subsampling indicated that sequencing depth was expected to affect the degree of clonotype sharing among donors. Estimated clonotype richness was generally larger for naive than for memory subsets. Incomplete sequencing was indicated by rarefaction of sorted-subset datasets, despite the large sequencing depth. About 5% of naive CD4, 3.5% of naive CD8, around 2.3% of memory CD4, and around 0.4% of memory CD8 clonotypes were shared across a handful of donors. The small number of donors limited the genetic and exposure-history diversity represented. Sampling was restricted to blood, and TCR repertoires in tissue are likely to differ from TCR repertoires in blood. Higher generation probabilities were observed for clonotypes shared by all four sorted-subset donors than for non-shared clonotypes.

With regard to this clone: No antigen is known for it. Base qualities were left out, and no much larger clone turns up one base away.

Donors were healthy HIV-negative adults with no recently reported acute infections or vaccinations. Every donor was a Caucasian adult living in Nashville, Tennessee, USA. CD4+ T cells were enriched by magnetic negative selection; naive cells were then positively selected on CD45RA, and the negative fraction formed the memory subset. Blood was collected by leukapheresis, and PBMCs were isolated by Ficoll-Histopaque density gradient centrifugation and then cryopreserved in liquid nitrogen vapor phase. Analytical flow cytometry was used to check the purity and quantity of each magnetically sorted T cell population. From each sorted fraction, genomic DNA was isolated and quantified by UV absorbance on a Nanodrop 2000c. TCR CDR3 regions were amplified from genomic DNA by multiplex PCR using the deep immunoSEQ assay. For each cell subset, the extracted genomic DNA was distributed evenly across all wells of several immunoSEQ 96-well plates, and each plate served as one replicate. For sorted subsets, about 220 ng of genomic DNA, equivalent to 25,000 to 30,000 T cell genomes, went into each replicate PCR. The purified libraries were quantified using a Qubit 3.0 fluorometer, sized with a Bioanalyzer 2100, and then quantified again using the KAPA Library Quantification kit. Every immunoSEQ 96-well plate was sequenced on a dedicated single-read 150-cycle Illumina NextSeq 550 flow cell. As for the original processing: Because only junctional sequences without quality scores were contained in the immunoSEQ output, filtering matching that applied to full-length reads could not be performed. To assign V/J genes and CDR3, sequences were annotated against IMGT germline references using PyIR, a Python wrapper for IgBLAST v1.9. Reads with weak V/J assignments (E-value above 1e-6), missing CDR3, stop codons, out-of-frame junctions, or ambiguous translated residues were removed. A V3J clonotype was defined by an identical inferred V gene, J gene, and CDR3 amino acid sequence. Percentage overlap between repertoires was calculated by dividing the number of shared unique clonotypes by the size of the smaller repertoire. Three approaches were used to assess repertoire richness: RTK rarefaction, the Chao1 estimator, and Recon v2.1 estimates of unobserved clonotypes. OLGA was used to compute generation probabilities for all TCRbeta clonotypes that the gDNA method yielded from four donors. TCRdb's version of the immuneACCESS table is confined to in-frame rearrangements and falls short of the full clone set. An unresolved V gene accounts for under half of the shortfall where checked; the remainder is of unknown origin. V and J calls and clone size are as listed in that table; D and trimming were resolved from the DNA. This sample holds some 1 million clones; about 76% were observed only once. Of the sample, about 1.4% is held by the ten largest clones.

Trimming at the junction amounts to 2 bases on V and 4 bases on J, and the germline ends lie 11 bases apart. CDR1 and CDR2, looked up from the germline V gene, are SGHTA and FQGTGA. CDR3 length: 14 amino acids, cysteine to phenylalanine. This entry keeps only the CDR3 DNA: 42 bases, framed from base 1. The chain is made from TRBV7-3 and TRBJ1-1; TRBD1 might be the D gene, on 5 matching bases. Material for sequencing was memory CD4+ T cells sorted from blood. Per the publication, the cell subset or site label means: CD45RA-negative fraction. The TCR comes from a man younger than 30 in good health. The nucleotide sequence reads as follows: TGTGCCAGCAGCTTACATGGAGGGGCCACTGAAGCTTTCTTT. It specifies CASSLHGGATEAFF.